The clone carrying this TCR beta chain has ten or more counts. These data are taken from a study of T cells after yellow fever vaccination. Study as a whole: In the case of low-cell-number fractions, SMART-Seq v4 Ultra Low Input was used for preparation.

Making TCR cDNA involved 5'RACE template switching, which added UMIs and a universal primer site. One entry per CDR3 protein, called by TCRdb with MiXCR from the 5' RACE reads. The data contain just under 600,000 distinct CDR3 sequences, roughly 13% of them seen just once; the ten biggest clones take up about 14%. V shed 6 bases and J 0 bases; nucleotides not matched to a gene: 3. Looked up from germline, CDR1 is DFQATT and CDR2 is SNEGSKA (reference sequence). The CDR3 contains 14 residues. The material was PBMCs, obtained on the day of the yellow fever booster vaccination. The chain has TRBV20-1 and TRBJ2-1, with TRBD2 matching 9 bases. This clonotype was obtained from a man younger than 45 who received the YFV17D yellow fever vaccine. The CDR3 loop is CSAGSGSSYNEQFF. The CDR3 DNA follows: TGCAGTGCAGGTAGCGGGAGCTCCTACAATGAGCAGTTCTTC.